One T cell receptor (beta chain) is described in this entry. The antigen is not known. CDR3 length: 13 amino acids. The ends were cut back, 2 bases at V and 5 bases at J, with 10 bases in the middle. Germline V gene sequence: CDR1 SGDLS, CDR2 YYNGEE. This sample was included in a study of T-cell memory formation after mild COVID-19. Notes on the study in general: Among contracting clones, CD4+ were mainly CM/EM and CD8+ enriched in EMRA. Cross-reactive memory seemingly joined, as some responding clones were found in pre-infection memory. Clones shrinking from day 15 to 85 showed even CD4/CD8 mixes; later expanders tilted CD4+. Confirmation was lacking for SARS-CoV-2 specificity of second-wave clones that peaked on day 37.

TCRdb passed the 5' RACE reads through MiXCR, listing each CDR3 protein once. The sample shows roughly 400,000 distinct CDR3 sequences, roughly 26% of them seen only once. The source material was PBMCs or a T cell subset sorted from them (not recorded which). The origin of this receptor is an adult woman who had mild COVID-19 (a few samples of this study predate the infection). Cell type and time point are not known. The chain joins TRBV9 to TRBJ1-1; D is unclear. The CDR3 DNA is TGTGCCAGCAGCGTCTCCTCGAGTACTGAAGCTTTCTTT. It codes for CASSVSSSTEAFF.